The clone carrying this TCR beta chain was counted at least ten times. Germline V CDR1 and CDR2: MNHEY, SVGEGT. The V and J ends lost 2 bases and 3 bases respectively, with 13 bases between them. This CDR3 has 15 amino acids. This sample was taken from a study of T cells in Graves' hyperthyroidism and ophthalmopathy. The CDR3 regions of TCR beta were amplified from RNA transcripts. HTBI primers were employed in a first-round RT-PCR of the TCR CDR3. A single record per CDR3 protein comes from TCRdb applying MiXCR to the multiplex PCR reads. In the table there are about 290,000 distinct CDR3 sequences, about an eighth of which are singletons. The blood specimen was taken at initial hyperthyroidism diagnosis, before any ophthalmopathy symptoms.

The sequencing input was blood. The receptor was derived from a woman aged 25 to 39 with Graves' hyperthyroidism that later progressed to Graves' ophthalmopathy. The chain has TRBV6-2 or TRBV6-3 and TRBJ2-5, with unresolved D. DNA for the CDR3: TGTGCCAGCAGTTACAGCCCGGGTATAGAAGAGACCCAGTACTTC. Amino acid sequence: CASSYSPGIEETQYF.